Each of the 18 T cell receptor beta chains below was sequenced from the same sample in a study of blood T cell repertoires in COVID-19. Profiling relied on immunoSEQ multiplex PCR, and the TCRdb table lists in-frame clones only, not all of them. The repertoire holds 200,000 to 250,000 clones, 80% to 90% seen once, with about 9.3% in the top ten. The sequenced material came from PBMCs or T cells enriched from blood (not recorded which). Receptor source: a man in his forties who had recovered from COVID-19.

The chain links TRBV5-1 to TRBJ1-2, with D perhaps TRBD1 (6 bases). V was pared by 4 bases and J by 6 bases, with 16 bases between. Germline CDR1 and CDR2: SGHRS and YFSETQ. CDR3 size: 14 residues. For the CDR3, the DNA is TGCGCCAGCAGCCGAACCAACAGGGTGGATGGCTACACCTTC. Its translation: CASSRTNRVDGYTF.

The gene calls are TRBV24-1 and TRBJ2-3, with 11 bases that match TRBD1. With V trimmed by 2 bases and J by 3 bases, 3 bases remained unmatched. Germline-derived CDR1 and CDR2 are KGHDR and SFDVKD. This CDR3 has 16 residues. CDR3 in DNA: TGTGCCACCAGTGATTGGGGGACAGGGGGAACAGATACGCAGTATTTT. Protein product: CATSDWGTGGTDTQYF.

The rearrangement uses TRBV10-1 and TRBJ2-5; the D gene is possibly TRBD2 (5 bases). Trimming took off 7 bases at V and 1 base at J, with 7 bases between the two ends. The CDR3 runs to 12 residues. From germline, CDR1 is WNHNN and CDR2 SYGVQD (reference sequence). The CDR3 here is CASTGSQETQYF. CDR3 in DNA: TGCGCCAGCACGGGATCCCAAGAGACCCAGTACTTC.

This clone has just a few counts. V usage is TRBV14 and J usage is TRBJ1-2; D might be TRBD1 (6 bases). The CDR3 covers 15 residues. The germline V gene has CDR1 SGHDN and CDR2 FVKESK. With 6 bases removed from V and 7 bases from J, the gap between germline ends came to 21 bases. CDR3 nucleotide sequence: TGTGCCAGCAGTCTCCGCTTAGGGGGGGAGGCTGGCTACACCTTC. It is translated as CASSLRLGGEAGYTF.

J is TRBJ2-7 and V is TRBV5-4; 9 positions match TRBD2. Germline-derived CDR1 and CDR2 are SGHNT and YYREEE (reference sequence). The CDR3 is made up of 15 amino acids. V was pared by 3 bases and J by 7 bases, with 11 bases of the junction left unmatched. DNA of the CDR3: TGTGCCAGCAGCTCGGGCGGCGGGGGGGCTCGGGAGCAGTACTTC. Translated, it gives CASSSGGGGAREQYF. Looking up the rest from reference TRBV5-4 and TRBJ2-7 gives the full variable domain: ETGVTQSPTHLIKTRGQQVTLRCSSQSGHNTVSWYQQALGQGPQFIFQYYREEENGRGNFPPRFSGLQFPNYSSELNVNALELDDSALYLCASSSGGGGAREQYFGPGTRLTVT.

The rearrangement joins TRBV6-4 to TRBJ1-4; 7 positions match TRBD1. This CDR3 spans 13 amino acids. Trimming at V came to 6 bases and at J to 8 bases, leaving 6 bases not matched to a gene. Germline-derived CDR1 and CDR2 are MRHNA and SNTAGT. The chain's CDR3 is CASSGQVREKLFF. Here the CDR3 DNA reads TGTGCCAGCAGCGGACAGGTGAGAGAAAAACTGTTTTTT.

This chain joins TRBV5-1 and TRBJ1-2, with TRBD1 as a possible D gene (6 bases). CDR3 length: 12 amino acids. Germline assignment: CDR1 SGHRS and CDR2 YFSETQ. Trimming pared 4 bases from V and 7 bases from J, leaving 11 bases between. CDR3 residues: CASSHGQIGYTF. The CDR3 nucleotides are TGCGCCAGCAGCCACGGACAGATTGGCTACACCTTC.

This clone was seen only once. CDR3 DNA sequence: TGTGCCAGCAGCCGCGGGGACAGCAAAAATTCACCCCTCCACTTT. Encoded protein: CASSRGDSKNSPLHF. The rearrangement joins TRBV3-1 (or the pseudogene TRBV3-2) to TRBJ1-6; TRBD1 agrees at 7 bases. Germline V gives CDR1 LGHDT, CDR2 YNNKEL (reference sequence). The CDR3 is made up of 15 amino acids. V was clipped by 4 bases and J by 7 bases; unmatched bases: 7.

The chain combines TRBV3-1 (or the pseudogene TRBV3-2) with TRBJ2-2; D is unclear. V lost 4 bases and J lost 7, with 7 bases in between. The CDR3 length is 12 residues. Germline-derived CDR1 and CDR2 are LGHDT and YNNKEL (reference sequence). The CDR3 protein is CASSLLVGELFF. DNA for the CDR3: TGTGCCAGCAGCCTCCTCGTCGGGGAGCTGTTTTTT.

The J gene is TRBJ1-1, the V gene TRBV4-1; no clear D gene. Germline V gene lookup returns CDR1 MGHRA and CDR2 YSYEKL. The CDR3 is 12 amino acids. Trimming removed 1 base at V and 4 bases at J, with 4 bases between. CDR3: CASSQGATEAFF. The CDR3, as DNA: TGCGCCAGCAGCCAAGGGGCCACTGAAGCTTTCTTT.

To note about this clone: A junction end diverges from the germline sequence, so it may reflect a read error. The chain recombines TRBV10-3 with TRBJ2-2; D perhaps matches TRBD2 (6 bases). The CDR3 spans 14 residues. Germline CDR1 reads ENHRY; CDR2 reads SYGVKD. The CDR3 spells CATSGGTWTGELFF. CDR3 bases: TGTGCCACCAGTGGCGGGACGTGGACCGGGGAGCTGTTTTTT.

This clone has a single count. The chain combines TRBV7-9 with TRBJ2-5, with TRBD2 as a possible D gene (5 bases). CDR3 length: 14 amino acids. Germline V gene lookup returns CDR1 SEHNR and CDR2 FQNEAQ (reference sequence). The V end lost 8 bases, the J end lost 5 bases, and 18 bases lay between the germline ends. The CDR3 reads CASGLTVGLETQYF. DNA of the CDR3: TGTGCCAGCGGACTCACGGTAGGCTTGGAGACCCAGTACTTC.

CDR3 protein: CASSLTGSANYGYTF. The CDR3 nucleotides are TGTGCCAGCAGCCTCACAGGGTCCGCAAACTATGGCTACACCTTC. The V call is TRBV11-2, the J call TRBJ1-2; the D gene is possibly TRBD1 (6 bases). The CDR3 runs to 15 residues. CDR1 is SGHAT, CDR2 FQNNGV, per germline. V was clipped by 5 bases and J by 2 bases, with 15 bases between them.

The chain has TRBV7-2 and TRBJ1-5; the D gene is possibly TRBD1 (5 bases). The CDR3 has 14 amino acids. CDR1 is SGHTA, CDR2 FQGNSA, per germline. Trimming pared 5 bases from V and 6 bases from J, leaving 14 bases between. CDR3 DNA: TGTGCCAGCAGCCCGTGGGGGGGTGGTCAGCCCCAGCATTTT. Protein: CASSPWGGGQPQHF.

In DNA, the CDR3 is TGTGCCAGCAGGGGACAGGGGTCAGATACGCAGTATTTT. It is translated as CASRGQGSDTQYF. V usage is TRBV6-5 and J usage is TRBJ2-3, with 10 bases lining up with TRBD1. This CDR3 spans 13 amino acids. In germline, CDR1 is MNHEY, CDR2 SVGAGI. Trimming took 6 bases from V and 4 from J; bases not matched to a gene: 1.

V usage is TRBV4-2 and J usage is TRBJ1-1; D is perhaps TRBD1 (6 bases). The CDR3 covers 15 residues. From germline, CDR1 is LGHNA and CDR2 YNFKEQ. Trimming took off 7 bases at V and 4 bases at J, with 19 bases between the two ends. In nucleotides, the CDR3 is TGTGCCAGCACCAAACCGGGGGGGGCTGGCACTGAAGCTTTCTTT. Translating gives CASTKPGGAGTEAFF.

The chain couples TRBV19 to TRBJ1-5; 9 nucleotides match TRBD1. V lost 5 bases, J lost 0 bases, and 14 bases stayed unmatched. The CDR3 is 19 residues long. Germline-derived CDR1 and CDR2 are LNHDA and SQIVND (reference sequence). CDR3 bases: TGTGCCAGTAGTCCTAACCCCGGGACAGGGCTAGGTAGCAATCAGCCCCAGCATTTT. Residues: CASSPNPGTGLGSNQPQHF.

The rearrangement joins TRBV7-9 to TRBJ1-1; D is possibly TRBD1 (6 bases). The ends were cut back, 2 bases at V and 6 bases at J, with 16 bases in the middle. The germline V gene has CDR1 SEHNR and CDR2 FQNEAQ (reference sequence). This CDR3 is built from 15 residues. The CDR3 sequence is CASSLKGQILAEAFF. For the CDR3, the DNA is TGTGCCAGCAGCTTAAAAGGACAGATTCTCGCTGAAGCTTTCTTT. The whole variable domain, filled in from reference TRBV7-9 and TRBJ1-1, reads DTGVSQNPRHKITKRGQNVTFRCDPISEHNRLYWYRQTLGQGPEFLTYFQNEAQLEKSRLLSDRFSAERPKGSFSTLEIQRTEQGDSAMYLCASSLKGQILAEAFFGQGTRLTVV.